The next 10 T cell receptor beta chains were all read from a single sample in a study of PD-1 blockade in classical Hodgkin lymphoma. TCRdb's table, derived via immunoSEQ multiplex PCR, lists solely in-frame clones and lacks some. The table records about 26,000 clones, approximately 67% of them present only once. The patients all showed relapse after autologous stem cell transplantation, while their brentuximab vedotin exposure varied. Here the sequenced sample was peripheral blood mononuclear cells (PBMCs), taken before the second cycle of nivolumab. These receptors originate from a human donor with classical Hodgkin lymphoma.

V gene TRBV19 combines with J gene TRBJ2-7; TRBD1 or TRBD2 may be the D gene (5 bases each). CDR3 length equals 13 residues. The V end was cut by 1 base, the J end by 2 bases, with 6 bases between. The germline CDR1 and CDR2 sequences are LNHDA and SQIVND (reference sequence). CDR3 bases: TGTGCCAGTAGTATAGGGGGGACCTACGAGCAGTACTTC. This encodes CASSIGGTYEQYF.

CDR3 DNA sequence: TGCAGCGGATTACAGGGGACACGGACTGAAGCTTTCTTT. Translated, it gives CSGLQGTRTEAFF. The chain uses TRBV29-1 and TRBJ1-1; 7 bases are a match to TRBD1. The V and J ends lost 7 bases and 5 bases, in that order; junction bases with no gene match: 10. The germline V gene has CDR1 SQVTM and CDR2 ANQGSEA. There are 13 residues in the CDR3.

This clone was found once. The chain is built from TRBV7-2 and TRBJ2-7; the match to TRBD1 covers 8 bases. Trimming removed 1 base from V and 5 bases from J; junction bases left unmatched: 7. Germline values: CDR1 SGHTA, CDR2 FQGNSA. The CDR3 consists of 15 residues. CDR3 in DNA: TGTGCCAGCAGCTTAGAGGGCAGGGGGCGGGACGAGCAGTACTTC. It codes for CASSLEGRGRDEQYF.

This clone occurred a few times. This rearrangement joins TRBV4-3 to TRBJ2-5, with D unclear. V was trimmed by 1 base and J by 5 bases, leaving 8 bases between them. The V gene's germline CDR1 is LGHNA and CDR2 YSLEER. CDR3 size: 13 residues. CDR3 loop: CASSQGVRETQYF. The DNA for the CDR3 is TGCGCCAGCAGCCAAGGGGTGCGGGAGACCCAGTACTTC.

The CDR3 nucleotides read TGTGCCAGCAGCTCAGACAGGGTCTATGGCTACACCTTC. Translated, it gives CASSSDRVYGYTF. This sequence joins TRBV28 and TRBJ1-2; 7 nucleotides align to TRBD1. CDR3 length: 13 amino acids. The germline V gene encodes CDR1 MDHEN and CDR2 SYDVKM. Trimming took 6 bases from V and 4 from J; bases not matched to a gene: 5.

This clone is a singleton in its sample. CDR3 nucleotide sequence: TGCGCCAGCAGCTTGGGGCGGGGAAAAAACACCGGGGAGCTGTTTTTT. This gives the protein CASSLGRGKNTGELFF. V usage is TRBV5-1 and J usage is TRBJ2-2; a possible D gene is TRBD2 (6 bases). V lost 0 bases and J lost 2, with 11 bases in between. This CDR3 is built from 16 residues. Germline lookup yields CDR1 SGHRS and CDR2 YFSETQ. Variable domain in full (rest from reference TRBV5-1 and TRBJ2-2): KAGVTQTPRYLIKTRGQQVTLSCSPISGHRSVSWYQQTPGQGLQFLFEYFSETQRNKGNFPGRFSGRQFSNSRSEMNVSTLELGDSALYLCASSLGRGKNTGELFFGEGSRLTVL.

This chain uses TRBV4-1 with TRBJ2-4; unclear D gene. CDR3 size: 14 residues. Trimming stripped 5 bases from V and 8 bases from J, with 16 bases between. CDR1 and CDR2 from the germline V gene are MGHRA and YSYEKL. CDR3 loop: CASSYTSASDIQYF. The CDR3, as DNA: TGCGCCAGCAGCTACACTTCTGCGTCGGACATTCAGTACTTC.

This chain connects TRBV14 to TRBJ1-1; D is unclear. Germline values: CDR1 SGHDN, CDR2 FVKESK. Trimming left V 4 bases short and J 8 bases short, with 8 bases between. CDR3 length: 11 amino acids. The CDR3 protein is CASSRNEEAFF. In DNA form, the CDR3 reads TGTGCCAGCAGCCGTAATGAAGAAGCTTTCTTT.

This clone was found many times. V and J are TRBV5-6 and TRBJ1-1, with D maybe TRBD1 (5 bases). V lost 4 bases and J lost 4, with 17 bases in between. This CDR3 region has 15 residues. Germline V gives CDR1 SGHDT, CDR2 YYEEEE. CDR3 sequence reads: CASSPPTGWGTEAFF. The CDR3 bases are TGTGCCAGCAGCCCCCCTACAGGCTGGGGCACTGAAGCTTTCTTT.

This clone came up once. The chain recombines TRBV11-2 with TRBJ2-1; 14 positions match TRBD2. Germline-derived CDR1 and CDR2 are SGHAT and FQNNGV. The CDR3 length is 15 residues. With 5 bases clipped from V and 10 bases from J, the junction kept 7 bases outside the gene matches. The chain's CDR3 is CASSRTSGGFNEQFF. The CDR3 nucleotides are TGTGCCAGCAGCCGGACTAGCGGGGGGTTTAACGAGCAGTTCTTC. Full variable domain (remainder filled in from reference TRBV11-2 and TRBJ2-1): EAGVAQSPRYKIIEKRQSVAFWCNPISGHATLYWYQQILGQGPKLLIQFQNNGVVDDSQLPKDRFSAERLKGVDSTLKIQPAKLEDSAVYLCASSRTSGGFNEQFFGPGTRLTVL.